This T cell receptor beta chain was captured by sequencing in a study of cytomegalovirus exposure and HLA in healthy donors. At the time of sampling, donors were nominally healthy, though unrecorded immune exposures were likely. Researchers ran the PCR with 60 Vbeta and 13 Jbeta primers. Produced via immunoSEQ multiplex PCR; TCRdb's table is partial and in-frame only. The sample contains approximately 160,000 clones, roughly 80% of which appear only once. Sequenced input: PBMCs. This receptor was obtained from a male donor in good health and CMV-seronegative.

CDR3 nucleotide sequence: TGTGCCAGCTCATTTTCTAGCGGGAGGGCCAGCTCCTACAATGAGCAGTTCTTC. Its translation is CASSFSSGRASSYNEQFF. V usage is TRBV18 and J usage is TRBJ2-1, with 12 bases that match TRBD2. This CDR3 has 18 residues. The germline V gene has CDR1 KGHSH and CDR2 LQKENI. V lost 5 bases, J lost 0 bases, and 8 bases stayed unmatched.